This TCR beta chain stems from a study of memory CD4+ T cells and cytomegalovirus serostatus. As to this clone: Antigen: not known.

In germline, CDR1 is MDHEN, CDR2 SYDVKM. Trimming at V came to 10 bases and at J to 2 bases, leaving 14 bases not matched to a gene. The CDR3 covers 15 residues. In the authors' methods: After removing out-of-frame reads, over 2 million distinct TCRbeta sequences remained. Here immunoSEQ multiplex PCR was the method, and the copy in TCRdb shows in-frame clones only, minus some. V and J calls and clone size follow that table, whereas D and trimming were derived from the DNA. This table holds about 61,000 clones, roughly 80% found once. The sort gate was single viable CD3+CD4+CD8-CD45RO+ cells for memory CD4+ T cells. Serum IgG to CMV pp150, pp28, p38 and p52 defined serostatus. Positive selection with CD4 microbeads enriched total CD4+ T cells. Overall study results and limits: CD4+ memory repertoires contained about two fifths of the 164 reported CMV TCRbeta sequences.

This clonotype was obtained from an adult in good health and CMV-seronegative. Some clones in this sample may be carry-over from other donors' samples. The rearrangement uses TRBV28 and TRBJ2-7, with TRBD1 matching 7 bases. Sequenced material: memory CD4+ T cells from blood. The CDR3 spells CATEPRTGYTYEQYF. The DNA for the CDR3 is TGTGCCACCGAACCCAGGACAGGCTACACCTACGAGCAGTACTTC.